A selection of T cell receptor beta chains follows, all from one sample in a study of blood T cell repertoires in COVID-19. TCRdb keeps only in-frame clones here, not all; method: immunoSEQ multiplex PCR. The sample records about 160,000 clones, around 80% being singletons. The material sequenced was peripheral blood. These receptor sequences come from a woman older than 75 with acute or convalescent COVID-19. CDR3s include the opening cysteine and the closing phenylalanine or tryptophan. The order of the fields is D gene, J gene, V gene, clone size, CDR3 protein, CDR3 DNA. The D gene is left open where the match is weak. The listing skips clone size in some rows; elsewhere it reads once, few, many or a size class.

d_call: -
j_call: TRBJ1-2
v_call: TRBV28
clone_size: -
cdr3_aa: CASSLLDRQGYGYTF
cdr3_nt: TGTGCCAGCAGTTTATTAGATAGGCAGGGGTATGGCTACACCTTC

d_call: TRBD1
j_call: TRBJ2-5
v_call: TRBV18
clone_size: -
cdr3_aa: CASSPGRTGEETQYF
cdr3_nt: TGTGCCAGCTCACCCGGAAGGACAGGGGAAGAGACCCAGTACTTC

d_call: -
j_call: TRBJ2-1
v_call: TRBV6-6
clone_size: -
cdr3_aa: CASSLLTGEQFF
cdr3_nt: TGTGCCAGCAGCCTTCTAACGGGGGAGCAGTTCTTC

d_call: -
j_call: TRBJ2-1
v_call: TRBV29-1
clone_size: -
cdr3_aa: CSVTEPSDEQFF
cdr3_nt: TGCAGCGTAACAGAACCCTCGGATGAGCAGTTCTTC

d_call: TRBD2
j_call: TRBJ2-1
v_call: TRBV11-3
clone_size: -
cdr3_aa: CASSSPGLVNNEQFF
cdr3_nt: TGTGCCAGCAGCTCGCCGGGACTAGTTAACAATGAGCAGTTCTTC

d_call: TRBD2
j_call: TRBJ2-3
v_call: TRBV3-1/TRBV3-2
clone_size: once
cdr3_aa: CASSQGMTSAGTDTQYF
cdr3_nt: TGTGCCAGCAGCCAAGGTATGACTAGCGCCGGCACAGATACGCAGTATTTT

d_call: -
j_call: TRBJ2-1
v_call: TRBV19
clone_size: -
cdr3_aa: CASSMSLLTRGHEQFF
cdr3_nt: TGTGCCAGTAGTATGAGCTTATTGACCCGAGGTCATGAGCAGTTCTTC

d_call: -
j_call: TRBJ1-4
v_call: TRBV15
clone_size: -
cdr3_aa: CATSRDGQIYEKLFF
cdr3_nt: TGTGCCACCAGCAGAGATGGGCAGATCTACGAAAAACTGTTTTTT

d_call: -
j_call: TRBJ2-1
v_call: TRBV11-2
clone_size: -
cdr3_aa: CASSFIPGYYNEQFF
cdr3_nt: TGTGCCAGCAGTTTCATCCCGGGATACTACAATGAGCAGTTCTTC

d_call: -
j_call: TRBJ2-7
v_call: TRBV25-1
clone_size: once
cdr3_aa: CASSEVGSGSHEQYF
cdr3_nt: TGTGCCAGCAGTGAAGTTGGGTCAGGGTCTCACGAGCAGTACTTC

d_call: TRBD1
j_call: TRBJ1-5
v_call: TRBV15
clone_size: -
cdr3_aa: CATSQTDREPRLPQHF
cdr3_nt: TGTGCCACCAGCCAAACAGACAGGGAACCCAGACTGCCCCAGCATTTT

d_call: -
j_call: TRBJ2-3
v_call: TRBV5-4
clone_size: -
cdr3_aa: CASSLGDTDTQYF
cdr3_nt: TGTGCCAGCAGCTTGGGAGACACAGATACGCAGTATTTT

d_call: TRBD1
j_call: TRBJ2-2
v_call: TRBV10-3
clone_size: -
cdr3_aa: CAISTGDLGTGELFF
cdr3_nt: TGTGCCATCAGTACAGGGGATCTAGGCACCGGGGAGCTGTTTTTT

d_call: TRBD2
j_call: TRBJ2-3
v_call: TRBV5-1
clone_size: once
cdr3_aa: CASSSLAGGADTQYF
cdr3_nt: TGCGCCAGCAGCTCGCTAGCGGGAGGGGCGGATACGCAGTATTTT

d_call: -
j_call: TRBJ2-7
v_call: TRBV21-1
clone_size: -
cdr3_aa: CASSKSFRTSGRYEQYF
cdr3_nt: TGTGCCAGCAGCAAGTCCTTTAGGACTAGCGGGCGCTACGAGCAGTACTTC

d_call: -
j_call: TRBJ1-5
v_call: TRBV2
clone_size: -
cdr3_aa: CASSPSYREVNQPQHF
cdr3_nt: TGTGCCAGCAGTCCCTCTTACAGGGAAGTTAATCAGCCCCAGCATTTT

d_call: TRBD1
j_call: TRBJ1-6
v_call: TRBV2
clone_size: -
cdr3_aa: CASSARQGDNSPLHF
cdr3_nt: TGTGCCAGCAGTGCCCGACAGGGAGATAATTCACCCCTCCACTTT

d_call: -
j_call: TRBJ2-5
v_call: TRBV10-3
clone_size: few
cdr3_aa: CAISEGLQETQYF
cdr3_nt: TGTGCCATCAGTGAGGGACTCCAAGAGACCCAGTACTTC

d_call: -
j_call: TRBJ2-7
v_call: TRBV28
clone_size: -
cdr3_aa: CASSFSTPGEQYF
cdr3_nt: TGTGCCAGCAGTTTCTCTACCCCGGGGGAGCAGTACTTC

d_call: -
j_call: TRBJ1-1
v_call: TRBV6-5
clone_size: few
cdr3_aa: CASPAGDGTEAFF
cdr3_nt: TGTGCCAGCCCGGCAGGGGATGGCACTGAAGCTTTCTTT

d_call: -
j_call: TRBJ2-5
v_call: TRBV5-6
clone_size: -
cdr3_aa: CASSFGRRALKTQYF
cdr3_nt: TGTGCCAGCAGCTTCGGTCGGAGGGCCTTGAAGACCCAGTACTTC

d_call: TRBD2
j_call: TRBJ2-1
v_call: TRBV9
clone_size: -
cdr3_aa: CASSSRGTSGYNEQFF
cdr3_nt: TGTGCCAGCAGCTCCCGGGGAACTAGCGGGTACAATGAGCAGTTCTTC

d_call: -
j_call: TRBJ1-1
v_call: TRBV30
clone_size: -
cdr3_aa: CAWSVLWNTEAFF
cdr3_nt: TGTGCCTGGAGTGTACTGTGGAACACTGAAGCTTTCTTT

d_call: -
j_call: TRBJ2-1
v_call: TRBV4-2
clone_size: -
cdr3_aa: CASSPNYGFAYNEQFF
cdr3_nt: TGTGCCAGCAGCCCTAATTACGGGTTTGCCTACAATGAGCAGTTCTTC

d_call: TRBD1
j_call: TRBJ1-2
v_call: TRBV7-9
clone_size: -
cdr3_aa: CASSLDRQGAGMRGYTF
cdr3_nt: TGTGCCAGCAGCTTGGATCGGCAGGGGGCAGGGATGCGTGGCTACACCTTC

d_call: TRBD1
j_call: TRBJ2-3
v_call: TRBV6-5
clone_size: -
cdr3_aa: CASSRGDRGPDTQYF
cdr3_nt: TGTGCCAGCAGCAGGGGGGACAGGGGGCCCGATACGCAGTATTTT

d_call: -
j_call: TRBJ2-1
v_call: TRBV15
clone_size: -
cdr3_aa: CATSSDGDTLNNEQFF
cdr3_nt: TGTGCCACCAGCAGCGATGGGGACACACTCAACAATGAGCAGTTCTTC

d_call: TRBD1
j_call: TRBJ1-4
v_call: TRBV12-5
clone_size: few
cdr3_aa: CASGTSTGAGEKLFF
cdr3_nt: TGTGCTAGTGGCACATCGACAGGGGCCGGAGAAAAACTGTTTTTT

d_call: TRBD2
j_call: TRBJ2-1
v_call: TRBV9
clone_size: once
cdr3_aa: CASSATGTSGYNEQFF
cdr3_nt: TGTGCCAGCAGCGCTACCGGGACTAGCGGTTACAATGAGCAGTTCTTC

d_call: -
j_call: TRBJ2-5
v_call: TRBV5-1
clone_size: -
cdr3_aa: CASSLGPDQETQYF
cdr3_nt: TGCGCCAGCAGCTTGGGCCCGGACCAAGAGACCCAGTACTTC

d_call: -
j_call: TRBJ1-5
v_call: TRBV13
clone_size: -
cdr3_aa: CASSLRGSNQPQHF
cdr3_nt: TGTGCCAGCAGTTTAAGGGGGAGCAATCAGCCCCAGCATTTT

d_call: -
j_call: TRBJ2-3
v_call: TRBV21-1
clone_size: once
cdr3_aa: CASRGPGLADSTDTQYF
cdr3_nt: TGTGCCAGCCGGGGCCCTGGACTAGCGGATAGCACAGATACGCAGTATTTT

d_call: -
j_call: TRBJ2-2
v_call: TRBV5-4
clone_size: -
cdr3_aa: CASSSRLGEETGELFF
cdr3_nt: TGTGCCAGCAGCTCTAGGCTGGGAGAGGAGACCGGGGAGCTGTTTTTT

d_call: TRBD2
j_call: TRBJ2-7
v_call: TRBV5-6
clone_size: -
cdr3_aa: CASSSDLLAGSSYEQYF
cdr3_nt: TGTGCCAGCAGCTCCGACCTACTAGCGGGGAGCTCCTACGAGCAGTACTTC

d_call: -
j_call: TRBJ2-5
v_call: TRBV19
clone_size: few
cdr3_aa: CASSGSGLETQYF
cdr3_nt: TGTGCCAGTAGTGGTAGCGGCCTAGAGACCCAGTACTTC

d_call: TRBD2
j_call: TRBJ2-7
v_call: TRBV5-1
clone_size: -
cdr3_aa: CASSPTPSGSYEQYF
cdr3_nt: TGCGCCAGCAGTCCCACGCCTAGCGGGAGCTACGAGCAGTACTTC

d_call: TRBD1
j_call: TRBJ1-2
v_call: TRBV7-9
clone_size: many
cdr3_aa: CASSTLATGAGDGYTF
cdr3_nt: TGTGCCAGCAGCACCCTGGCGACAGGGGCCGGTGATGGCTACACCTTC

d_call: TRBD1
j_call: TRBJ2-5
v_call: TRBV29-1
clone_size: -
cdr3_aa: CSVASGGTETQYF
cdr3_nt: TGCAGCGTCGCATCAGGGGGCACGGAGACCCAGTACTTC

d_call: -
j_call: TRBJ1-3
v_call: TRBV6-5
clone_size: -
cdr3_aa: CASSYLSGNTIYF
cdr3_nt: TGTGCCAGCAGCTACCTATCTGGAAACACCATATATTTT

d_call: -
j_call: TRBJ1-1
v_call: TRBV21-1
clone_size: once
cdr3_aa: CASSKAPGVNTEAFF
cdr3_nt: TGTGCCAGCAGCAAAGCACCAGGGGTGAACACTGAAGCTTTCTTT

d_call: -
j_call: TRBJ1-1
v_call: TRBV18
clone_size: -
cdr3_aa: CASSVTSENTEAFF
cdr3_nt: TGTGCCAGCTCTGTGACAAGTGAAAACACTGAAGCTTTCTTT

d_call: TRBD1
j_call: TRBJ1-1
v_call: TRBV5-1
clone_size: -
cdr3_aa: CASSQRQGNTEAFF
cdr3_nt: TGCGCCAGCAGCCAGAGACAGGGAAACACTGAAGCTTTCTTT

d_call: -
j_call: TRBJ2-6
v_call: TRBV7-8
clone_size: once
cdr3_aa: CASSSDAVSVAGANVLTF
cdr3_nt: TGTGCCAGCAGCTCAGATGCGGTCAGCGTGGCTGGGGCCAACGTCCTGACTTTC

d_call: -
j_call: TRBJ2-3
v_call: TRBV5-1
clone_size: -
cdr3_aa: CASSLGGTTDTQYF
cdr3_nt: TGCGCCAGCAGCTTGGGTGGGACAACAGATACGCAGTATTTT

d_call: -
j_call: TRBJ2-7
v_call: TRBV6-5
clone_size: -
cdr3_aa: CASSLSLSETNEQYF
cdr3_nt: TGTGCCAGCAGCCTATCTCTTAGTGAGACTAACGAGCAGTACTTC

d_call: -
j_call: TRBJ2-7
v_call: TRBV3-1/TRBV3-2
clone_size: few
cdr3_aa: CASSQGSGPFYF
cdr3_nt: TGTGCCAGCAGCCAAGGCAGCGGCCCCTTTTACTTC

d_call: TRBD2
j_call: TRBJ2-7
v_call: TRBV4-2
clone_size: -
cdr3_aa: CASSQDLPAGRAYEQYF
cdr3_nt: TGTGCCAGCAGCCAAGACTTGCCAGCGGGGAGGGCCTACGAGCAGTACTTC

d_call: -
j_call: TRBJ2-7
v_call: TRBV9
clone_size: -
cdr3_aa: CASSVALAPTYEQYF
cdr3_nt: TGTGCCAGCAGCGTAGCTCTAGCGCCTACCTACGAGCAGTACTTC

d_call: -
j_call: TRBJ1-2
v_call: TRBV5-8
clone_size: -
cdr3_aa: CASSYRQAPYGYTF
cdr3_nt: TGTGCCAGCAGCTACCGACAGGCCCCCTATGGCTACACCTTC

d_call: -
j_call: TRBJ1-5
v_call: TRBV7-2
clone_size: once
cdr3_aa: CASSSRVNQPQHF
cdr3_nt: TGTGCCAGCAGCTCAAGAGTCAATCAGCCCCAGCATTTT

d_call: -
j_call: TRBJ1-5
v_call: TRBV30
clone_size: -
cdr3_aa: CAWSVGDTYSNQPQHF
cdr3_nt: TGTGCCTGGAGTGTGGGGGACACCTATAGCAATCAGCCCCAGCATTTT

d_call: -
j_call: TRBJ1-2
v_call: TRBV19
clone_size: -
cdr3_aa: CASSTAARRGLNYGYTF
cdr3_nt: TGTGCCAGTAGTACCGCGGCGCGGCGGGGACTAAACTATGGCTACACCTTC

d_call: TRBD2
j_call: TRBJ2-1
v_call: TRBV7-9
clone_size: -
cdr3_aa: CASSKPGLAGGYNEQFF
cdr3_nt: TGTGCCAGCAGCAAACCGGGACTAGCGGGAGGTTACAATGAGCAGTTCTTC

d_call: -
j_call: TRBJ2-7
v_call: TRBV10-3
clone_size: -
cdr3_aa: CAISETNYQHWQYF
cdr3_nt: TGTGCCATCAGTGAGACCAACTATCAGCACTGGCAGTACTTC

d_call: -
j_call: TRBJ1-3
v_call: TRBV7-2
clone_size: -
cdr3_aa: CASSLARGGNTIYF
cdr3_nt: TGTGCCAGCAGCTTAGCGCGCGGGGGAAACACCATATATTTT

d_call: -
j_call: TRBJ2-1
v_call: TRBV5-1
clone_size: -
cdr3_aa: CASSRIASSYNEQFF
cdr3_nt: TGCGCCAGCAGCCGGATAGCGAGCTCCTACAATGAGCAGTTCTTC

d_call: TRBD1
j_call: TRBJ1-2
v_call: TRBV2
clone_size: -
cdr3_aa: CASRGQGPYGYTF
cdr3_nt: TGTGCCAGCAGGGGACAGGGTCCCTATGGCTACACCTTC

d_call: -
j_call: TRBJ1-5
v_call: TRBV5-6
clone_size: -
cdr3_aa: CASSQGLRSNQPQHF
cdr3_nt: TGTGCCAGCAGCCAGGGACTTCGTAGCAATCAGCCCCAGCATTTT

d_call: -
j_call: TRBJ1-2
v_call: TRBV10-2
clone_size: -
cdr3_aa: CASSDSRQSSRGYTF
cdr3_nt: TGCGCCAGCAGTGACTCCAGGCAATCATCTCGGGGCTACACCTTC

d_call: -
j_call: TRBJ2-1
v_call: TRBV2
clone_size: -
cdr3_aa: CASNTGLRSYNEQFF
cdr3_nt: TGTGCCAGCAACACAGGGCTTCGCTCCTACAATGAGCAGTTCTTC